The 27 T cell receptor beta chains below all came from one sample that was sequenced in a study of cytomegalovirus exposure and HLA in healthy donors. The PCR contained 60 Vbeta and 13 Jbeta primers. Profiling relied on immunoSEQ multiplex PCR, and the TCRdb table lists in-frame clones only, not all of them. The table includes about 120,000 clones, around 75% detected once. Sequenced: PBMCs. The receptors were gathered from a young woman in good health and CMV-seronegative.

The V and J genes are TRBV6-5 and TRBJ2-1; TRBD2 aligns across 8 bases. The CDR3 covers 16 residues. J was trimmed by 1 base and V by 4 bases; bases with no gene match: 6. Germline CDR1 is MNHEY and CDR2 is SVGAGI. This chain's CDR3 is CASSSGGALSYNEQFF. Here the CDR3 DNA reads TGTGCCAGCAGTTCCGGGGGGGCTCTATCCTACAATGAGCAGTTCTTC.

This chain connects TRBV2 to TRBJ1-1; no clear D gene. The length of the CDR3 is 14 residues. Germline-derived CDR1 and CDR2 are SNHLY and FYNNEI. V lost 8 bases, J lost 1 base, and 14 bases lay in between. As DNA, the CDR3 is TGTGCCAGCGGAGAACTGGGTGGGAACACTGAAGCTTTCTTT. This encodes CASGELGGNTEAFF.

A few counts support this clone. The rearrangement joins TRBV12-5 to TRBJ1-2, with D uncertain. Between the trimmed V and J ends, which lost 2 bases and 2 bases, there was a span of 9 bases. The CDR3 loop spans 14 amino acids. Germline CDR1 reads LGHNT; CDR2 reads FRNRAP. Here the CDR3 reads CASGLTGTNYGYTF. The CDR3 DNA reads as TGTGCTAGTGGTTTGACGGGTACGAACTATGGCTACACCTTC.

The J gene is TRBJ1-5, the V gene TRBV30; D is possibly TRBD1 (6 bases). V lost 5 bases and J lost 6, with 17 bases in between. Germline values: CDR1 GTSNPN, CDR2 SVGIG (reference sequence). The CDR3 is 14 amino acids. CDR3 region: CAWALGGVGQPQHF. CDR3 in DNA: TGTGCCTGGGCCCTTGGGGGCGTCGGTCAGCCCCAGCATTTT.

This clone was observed a single time. J is TRBJ1-2 and V is TRBV10-3; D is unresolved. Trimming cost V 2 bases and J 0 bases, with 10 bases left between them. This CDR3 is 15 amino acids long. Germline V gene lookup returns CDR1 ENHRY and CDR2 SYGVKD. CDR3 protein: CAISEGSVSNYGYTF. DNA of the CDR3: TGTGCCATCAGTGAGGGTTCAGTATCTAACTATGGCTACACCTTC.

CDR3 sequence (DNA): TGTGCCAGCAGCCAAGAATGGGACAACAATCAGCCCCAGCATTTT. Protein: CASSQEWDNNQPQHF. The chain employs TRBV4-2 and TRBJ1-5; TRBD1 is a possible D gene (6 bases). V was clipped by 0 bases and J by 3 bases, with 9 bases between them. The CDR3 runs 15 residues. Germline-derived CDR1 and CDR2 are LGHNA and YNFKEQ.

This clone appeared once. The chain is built from TRBV29-1 and TRBJ2-1; 8 nucleotides match TRBD1. V shed 5 bases, J shed 6 bases, and the junction held 12 bases outside the gene matches. The CDR3 runs to 15 residues. Per germline, CDR1 SQVTM and CDR2 ANQGSEA. CDR3 DNA sequence: TGCAGCGTTATCCGAATACAGGGGGACGGCAATGAGCAGTTCTTC. Amino acid sequence: CSVIRIQGDGNEQFF.

The chain joins TRBV28 to TRBJ1-2; a weak D match, TRBD1 (5 bases). The germline gives CDR1 MDHEN, CDR2 SYDVKM. The V and J ends lost 3 bases and 3 bases respectively, with 8 bases between them. The CDR3 length is 13 residues. This CDR3 is CASSLGRDYGYTF. The CDR3 DNA sequence: TGTGCCAGCAGTTTGGGCAGGGACTATGGCTACACCTTC.

This clone counts as medium-sized. The rearrangement joins TRBV4-3 to TRBJ2-6; D is unclear. V was trimmed by 0 bases and J by 2 bases, leaving 8 bases between them. The CDR3 is made up of 16 amino acids. From germline, CDR1 is LGHNA and CDR2 YSLEER. CDR3 coding DNA: TGCGCCAGCAGCCAAGAGGGCACAACTGGGGCCAACGTCCTGACTTTC. Encoded protein: CASSQEGTTGANVLTF.

The chain joins TRBV6-5 to TRBJ2-3; TRBD2 is a possible D gene (6 bases). Per germline, CDR1 MNHEY and CDR2 SVGAGI. The length of the CDR3 is 16 residues. V was trimmed by 2 bases and J by 0 bases, leaving 12 bases between them. The CDR3 reads CASSYLPGLSTDTQYF. The CDR3 DNA reads as TGTGCCAGCAGTTACCTCCCGGGACTGAGCACAGATACGCAGTATTTT.

The rearrangement uses TRBV27 and TRBJ1-1; D uncertain. The CDR3 runs 13 residues. Germline CDR1 MNHEY, CDR2 SMNVEV (reference sequence). Trimming took 0 bases from V and 4 from J, leaving 6 bases between them. The CDR3 sequence is CASSLSRGTEAFF. In DNA form, the CDR3 reads TGTGCCAGCAGTTTATCGAGAGGCACTGAAGCTTTCTTT.

V is TRBV28 and J is TRBJ2-1, with 7 nucleotides matching TRBD2. CDR3 length equals 13 residues. J lost 4 bases, V lost 11 bases, and 8 bases had no gene match. The germline V gene has CDR1 MDHEN and CDR2 SYDVKM. For the CDR3, the DNA is TGTGCCTTGGGAGGGCCCCTGTACAATGAGCAGTTCTTC. As protein: CALGGPLYNEQFF.

This rearrangement joins TRBV12-5 to TRBJ2-7; 9 positions agree with TRBD2. CDR1 is LGHNT and CDR2 is FRNRAP in the germline V gene. This CDR3 is built from 16 residues. V trimming: 5 bases; J trimming: 4 bases; junction bases outside the gene matches: 12. This chain's CDR3 is CASGPSLGSGSYEQYF. Written as DNA, the CDR3 is TGTGCTAGTGGTCCCTCTTTAGGTAGCGGGAGTTACGAGCAGTACTTC.

V usage is TRBV5-1 and J usage is TRBJ2-5, with 9 bases identical to TRBD1. Losses at the gene ends were 6 bases for V and 5 bases for J; bases not matched to a gene: 14. The CDR3 covers 16 residues. The V gene's germline CDR1 is SGHRS and CDR2 YFSETQ. The CDR3 DNA follows: TGCGCCAGCATTCGACGAGGACAGGGGCTGGTGGAGACCCAGTACTTC. It yields the protein CASIRRGQGLVETQYF.

Only a few counts were recorded for this clone. The chain combines TRBV5-1 with TRBJ2-1; TRBD2 matches at 8 bases. From germline, CDR1 is SGHRS and CDR2 YFSETQ. The CDR3 runs 14 residues. J lost 4 bases, V lost 6 bases, and 6 bases had no gene match. The CDR3 sequence is CASISGSGYNEQFF. Written as DNA, the CDR3 is TGCGCCAGCATCAGCGGGAGTGGGTACAATGAGCAGTTCTTC.

The DNA for the CDR3 is TGTGCCAGCAGCAAAAAGGTAGACCCGATGCCCCCAGGGGCCGCTCACTCTGGGGCCAACGTCCTGACTTTC. It yields the protein CASSKKVDPMPPGAAHSGANVLTF. This rearrangement joins TRBV21-1 to TRBJ2-6; the table's D call, TRBD1, was not checked against the DNA. TRBV21-1 is marked as a pseudogene. This CDR3 has 24 amino acids.

This chain uses TRBV5-1 with TRBJ1-5, with D perhaps TRBD1 (6 bases). Germline CDR1 and CDR2: SGHRS and YFSETQ. V dropped 0 bases and J dropped 6 bases, with 13 bases sitting between them. This CDR3 region has 15 residues. The CDR3 is CASSLAPGALQPQHF. The CDR3 bases are TGCGCCAGCAGCTTGGCCCCAGGGGCTCTTCAGCCCCAGCATTTT.

The rearrangement uses TRBV11-3 and TRBJ2-2, with no clear D. Trimming took 2 bases from V and 3 from J, leaving 7 bases between them. From germline, CDR1 is SGHNT and CDR2 YENEEA. The length of the CDR3 is 14 residues. The CDR3, as DNA: TGTGCCAGCAGCTTATCGGGTTACACCGGGGAGCTGTTTTTT. Translation: CASSLSGYTGELFF.

V and J are TRBV7-9 and TRBJ2-7; 7 bases are a match to TRBD2. The V and J ends lost 6 bases and 6 bases, in that order; junction bases with no gene match: 5. The germline V gene encodes CDR1 SEHNR and CDR2 FQNEAQ (reference sequence). There are 12 residues in the CDR3. As DNA, the CDR3 is TGTGCCAGCAGGGGTCCTAGCGGCGAGCAGTACTTC. It translates to CASRGPSGEQYF. Combining the CDR3 with reference TRBV7-9 and TRBJ2-7 gives the whole variable domain DTGVSQNPRHKITKRGQNVTFRCDPISEHNRLYWYRQTLGQGPEFLTYFQNEAQLEKSRLLSDRFSAERPKGSFSTLEIQRTEQGDSAMYLCASRGPSGEQYFGPGTRLTVT.

The CDR3 DNA follows: TGCGCCAGCAGCTCGGACAGCACTAATGAAAAACTGTTTTTT. This sequence encodes CASSSDSTNEKLFF. The rearrangement joins TRBV5-1 to TRBJ1-4, with D tentatively TRBD1 (6 bases). V lost 3 bases and J 2 bases, leaving 8 bases between the germline ends. CDR3 size: 14 residues. Germline CDR1 reads SGHRS; CDR2 reads YFSETQ.

The chain joins TRBV5-1 to TRBJ2-5; TRBD2 might be the D (5 bases). Germline V gene lookup returns CDR1 SGHRS and CDR2 YFSETQ. Trimming removed 4 bases at V and 2 bases at J, with 9 bases between. The CDR3 spans 13 residues. CDR3 bases: TGCGCCAGCAGCGCGGGCCGTCAAGAGACCCAGTACTTC. This encodes CASSAGRQETQYF.

The J gene is TRBJ2-7, the V gene TRBV27; tentatively, D is TRBD1 (6 bases). The CDR3 totals 13 residues. Germline CDR1 MNHEY, CDR2 SMNVEV (reference sequence). Trimming shortened V by 3 bases and J by 6 bases, and 12 bases separated the two germline ends. The CDR3: CASSFGRGSEQYF. DNA of the CDR3: TGTGCCAGCAGTTTTGGCAGGGGAAGCGAGCAGTACTTC.

This clone was seen once. The V call is TRBV6-4, the J call TRBJ1-3; 7 bases map to TRBD1. Germline trimming cut 3 bases from V and 0 bases from J; bases unmatched to any gene: 8. Per germline, CDR1 MRHNA and CDR2 SNTAGT. There are 17 residues in the CDR3. The CDR3 bases are TGTGCCAGCAGTGAAGAGAAGGGGGCACACTCTGGAAACACCATATATTTT. This gives the protein CASSEEKGAHSGNTIYF.

The chain is built from TRBV5-4 and TRBJ2-7, with 9 nucleotides matching TRBD1. V dropped 7 bases and J dropped 6; count of bases not matched to a gene: 14. CDR1 and CDR2 from the germline V gene are SGHNT and YYREEE (reference sequence). This CDR3 comprises 15 residues. CDR3 DNA sequence: TGTGCCAGCGGATACTCCGGGACAGGGAGGCCCGAGCAGTACTTC. The encoded protein is CASGYSGTGRPEQYF.

The J gene is TRBJ1-1, the V gene TRBV9, with D unclear. CDR3 length: 13 amino acids. The V end lost 0 bases, the J end lost 0 bases, and 3 bases lay between the germline ends. Looked up from germline, CDR1 is SGDLS and CDR2 is YYNGEE. CDR3 DNA: TGTGCCAGCAGCGTAGTAGTGAACACTGAAGCTTTCTTT. It yields the protein CASSVVVNTEAFF.

In this sample, this clone turned up a few times. V and J are TRBV5-4 and TRBJ2-5, with D maybe TRBD1 (6 bases). Trimming took 0 bases from V and 4 from J, leaving 22 bases between them. The CDR3 length is 18 residues. Germline CDR1 SGHNT, CDR2 YYREEE (reference sequence). The CDR3 nucleotides are TGTGCCAGCAGCTTGGGGGGGTCGGGACAAAGGACCAGAGAGACCCAGTACTTC. It is translated as CASSLGGSGQRTRETQYF.

This clone was seen a handful of times. The chain joins TRBV7-9 to TRBJ1-1; maybe TRBD1 (5 bases). Germline V gives CDR1 SEHNR, CDR2 FQNEAQ (reference sequence). The ends were cut back, 3 bases at V and 7 bases at J, with 24 bases in the middle. The CDR3 loop spans 17 amino acids. CDR3 nucleotides: TGTGCCAGCAGCTTGGGAGGATGGGACGTGAGCTATGGTGAAGCTTTCTTT. Protein: CASSLGGWDVSYGEAFF.